This TCR beta chain stems from a study of blood T cell repertoires in COVID-19. The overall study: PBMCs, B-cell-depleted T cells, or T cells were the source of the cDNA or gDNA that made up the material.

The CDR3 is 15 amino acids. Germline CDR1 is SNHLY and CDR2 is FYNNEI. V lost 7 bases, J lost 2 bases, and 15 bases lay in between. In the study's own analysis: By means of reference gene primer amplification, nucleated cell counts were estimated. Produced via immunoSEQ multiplex PCR; TCRdb's table is partial and in-frame only. V and J calls and clone size are given by that table; D and trimming were obtained from the DNA. The table includes about 140,000 clones, about four fifths detected once. This chain uses TRBV2 with TRBJ1-5; TRBD1 might be the D (6 bases). This sequence was found in a man aged 30 to 39 with COVID-19, enrolled during active disease. Sequencing was done on a sample of peripheral blood. CDR3 sequence: CASTQGRWGNQPQHF. The CDR3 coding sequence is TGTGCCAGCACCCAGGGGAGATGGGGCAATCAGCCCCAGCATTTT.